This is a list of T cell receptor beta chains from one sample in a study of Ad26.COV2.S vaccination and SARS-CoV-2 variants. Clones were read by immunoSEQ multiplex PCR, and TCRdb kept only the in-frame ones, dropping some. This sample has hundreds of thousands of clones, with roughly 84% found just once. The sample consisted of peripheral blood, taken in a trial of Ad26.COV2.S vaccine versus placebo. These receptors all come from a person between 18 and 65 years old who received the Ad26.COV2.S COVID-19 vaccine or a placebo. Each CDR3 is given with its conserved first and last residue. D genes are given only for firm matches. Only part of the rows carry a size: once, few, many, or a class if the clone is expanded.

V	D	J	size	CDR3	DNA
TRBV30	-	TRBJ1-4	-	CAWGRGGPNEKLFF	TGTGCCTGGGGGAGAGGCGGACCAAATGAAAAACTGTTTTTT
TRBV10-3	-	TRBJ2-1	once	CAISGSPSSYNEQFF	TGTGCCATCAGTGGTAGCCCCAGCTCCTACAATGAGCAGTTCTTC
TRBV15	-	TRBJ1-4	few	CATSVSQKTEKLFF	TGTGCCACCAGCGTTTCCCAGAAAACTGAAAAACTGTTTTTT
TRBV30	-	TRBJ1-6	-	CAWSVGSPLHF	TGTGCCTGGAGTGTAGGTTCACCCCTCCACTTT
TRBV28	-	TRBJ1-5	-	CASSYPLRGQPQHF	TGTGCCAGCAGTTACCCTTTGAGGGGTCAGCCCCAGCATTTT
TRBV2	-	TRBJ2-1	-	CASSVGQHNEQFF	TGTGCCAGCAGTGTAGGGCAGCACAATGAGCAGTTCTTC
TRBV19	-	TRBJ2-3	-	CASSPVSTDTQYF	TGTGCCAGTAGTCCTGTAAGCACAGATACGCAGTATTTT
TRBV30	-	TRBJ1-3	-	CAWGSGNTIYF	TGTGCCTGGGGGTCTGGAAACACCATATATTTT
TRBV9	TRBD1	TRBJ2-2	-	CASSARQGLGELFF	TGTGCCAGCAGCGCCAGACAGGGATTGGGGGAGCTGTTTTTT
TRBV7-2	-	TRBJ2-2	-	CASSLITGELFF	TGTGCCAGCAGCTTGATCACCGGGGAGCTGTTTTTT
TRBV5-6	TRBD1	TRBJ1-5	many	CASSITGGNQPQHF	TGTGCCAGCAGCATCACAGGGGGCAATCAGCCCCAGCATTTT
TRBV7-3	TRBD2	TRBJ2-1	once	CASSLSPGGYNEQFF	TGTGCCAGCAGCTTAAGCCCCGGGGGGTACAATGAGCAGTTCTTC
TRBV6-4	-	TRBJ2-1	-	CASSERSGYYNEQFF	TGTGCCAGCAGTGAAAGATCGGGGTACTACAATGAGCAGTTCTTC
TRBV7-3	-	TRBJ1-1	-	CASSPGQNTEAFF	TGTGCCAGCAGCCCAGGGCAGAACACTGAAGCTTTCTTT
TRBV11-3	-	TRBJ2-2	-	CASSLDSPVNTGELFF	TGTGCCAGCAGCTTAGATTCTCCGGTGAACACCGGGGAGCTGTTTTTT
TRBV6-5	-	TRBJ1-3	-	CASSRTGDTIYF	TGTGCCAGCAGTAGGACGGGGGACACCATATATTTT